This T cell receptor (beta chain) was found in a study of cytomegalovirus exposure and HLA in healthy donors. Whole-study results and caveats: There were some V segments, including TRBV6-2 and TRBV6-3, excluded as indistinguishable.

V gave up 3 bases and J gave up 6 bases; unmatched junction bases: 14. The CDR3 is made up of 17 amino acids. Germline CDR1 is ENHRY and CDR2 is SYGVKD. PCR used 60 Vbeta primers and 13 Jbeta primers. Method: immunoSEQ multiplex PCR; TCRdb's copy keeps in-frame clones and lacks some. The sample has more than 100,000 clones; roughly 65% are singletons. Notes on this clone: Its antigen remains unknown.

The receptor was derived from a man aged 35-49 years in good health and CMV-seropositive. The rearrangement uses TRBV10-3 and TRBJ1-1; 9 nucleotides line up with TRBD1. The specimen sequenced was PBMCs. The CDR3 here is CAISEGGTGNGLPEAFF. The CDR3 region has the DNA TGTGCCATCAGTGAAGGAGGGACAGGGAACGGTCTCCCTGAAGCTTTCTTT.